This T cell receptor beta chain was recorded in a study of identical twins. CDR1 is SGHTA and CDR2 is FQGNSA in the germline V gene. Trimming removed 1 base from V and 7 bases from J; junction bases left unmatched: 7. The CDR3 loop spans 15 amino acids. Study-wide results and caveats: Memory repertoires lacked the insertion deficit that abundant cord blood beta clonotypes showed.

TCRdb called the 5' RACE reads again in MiXCR, with one record for every CDR3 protein. This table has over 500,000 distinct CDR3 sequences, 20% to 25% appearing once. About this clonotype: Its antigen is not known.

The sample also formed part of further work on T cells expressing NK-cell markers. Per that study: Underlying the TCR beta repertoires were sorted CD3+CD56+NKG2C+, CD3+CD56+NKG2C- and CD3+CD56-NKG2C+ T cells. HCMV seropositivity characterized seven of the eight sequenced donors, and seronegativity one. NKG2C+ dominant clonotypes from 6 or 7 donors made up about 1.0-7.5% of CD8+ T cells.

The rearrangement uses TRBV7-2 and TRBJ1-2; 9 bases align to TRBD1. The material sequenced was CD4+ T cells sorted from blood. The sequence was obtained from a woman aged 18-30 years in good health. DNA for the CDR3: TGTGCCAGCAGCTTAGTACAGGGGACAGGGTTTGGCTACACCTTC. It translates to CASSLVQGTGFGYTF.